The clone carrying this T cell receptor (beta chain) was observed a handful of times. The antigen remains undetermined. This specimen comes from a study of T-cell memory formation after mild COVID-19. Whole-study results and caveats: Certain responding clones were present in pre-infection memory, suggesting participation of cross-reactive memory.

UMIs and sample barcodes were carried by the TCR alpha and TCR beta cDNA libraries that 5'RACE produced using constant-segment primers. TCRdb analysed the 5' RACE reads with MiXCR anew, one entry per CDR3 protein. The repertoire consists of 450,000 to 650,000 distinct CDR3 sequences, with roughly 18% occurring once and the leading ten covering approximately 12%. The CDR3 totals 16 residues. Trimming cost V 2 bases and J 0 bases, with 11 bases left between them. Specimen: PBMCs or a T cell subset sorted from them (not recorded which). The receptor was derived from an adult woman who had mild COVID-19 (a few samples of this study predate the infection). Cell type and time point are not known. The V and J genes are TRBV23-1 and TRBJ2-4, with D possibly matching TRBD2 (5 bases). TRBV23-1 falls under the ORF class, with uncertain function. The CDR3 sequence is CASSQQRAKAKNIQYF. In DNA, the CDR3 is TGCGCCAGCAGTCAACAGAGGGCGAAAGCCAAAAACATTCAGTACTTC.